One sample yielded the 5 T cell receptor beta chains listed below, sequenced in a study of T cell repertoires in cytomegalovirus infection. TCRdb independently ran MiXCR on the reads; one entry per CDR3 protein. The sample lists 550,000 to 850,000 distinct CDR3 sequences, 33% occurring once. These receptors lack a known antigen. The sample consisted of cultured PBMCs, taken from culture after CMV antigen stimulation. These receptors came from a human donor in good health (CMV status not recorded). Some clones in this sample may be carry-over from other donors' samples.

This clonotype was seen ten or more times. The chain has TRBV7-2 and TRBJ2-3; D is ambiguous. Trimming shortened V by 5 bases and J by 2 bases, and 11 bases separated the two germline ends. CDR1 is SGHTA and CDR2 is FQGNSA in the germline V gene. This CDR3 has 14 residues. CDR3 DNA: TGTGCCAGCAGCCCGTACTGGAACACAGATACGCAGTATTTT. Protein product: CASSPYWNTDTQYF.

The rearrangement uses TRBV12-3 or TRBV12-4 and TRBJ2-5, with no clear D. The CDR3 has 11 residues. V was trimmed by 6 bases and J by 7 bases, leaving 9 bases between them. The DNA of the CDR3 is TGTGCCAGCAGAGACGATCGGACCCAGTACTTC. This codes for CASRDDRTQYF.

This clonotype came up a few times. The chain joins TRBV27 to TRBJ2-1; 8 bases agree with TRBD1. Germline V CDR1 and CDR2: MNHEY, SMNVEV (reference sequence). The CDR3 runs to 14 residues. The V segment lost 6 bases and the J segment 5 bases; nucleotides outside the gene matches: 6. The CDR3 DNA is TGTGCCAGCAGGCTAGGGACAGGAAACAATGAGCAGTTCTTC. Its protein is CASRLGTGNNEQFF.

This sequence joins TRBV7-9 and TRBJ2-3; TRBD1 aligns across 9 bases. CDR3 length equals 14 residues. In germline, CDR1 is SEHNR, CDR2 FQNEAQ (reference sequence). The junction had 2 bases not matched to a gene; V was cut back by 3 bases and J by 4 bases. The CDR3 region is CASSFTGGPDTQYF. CDR3 nucleotide sequence: TGTGCCAGCAGCTTCACAGGGGGCCCAGATACGCAGTATTTT.

The chain couples TRBV29-1 to TRBJ2-1; 7 positions agree with TRBD2. Looked up from germline, CDR1 is SQVTM and CDR2 is ANQGSEA. CDR3 size: 15 residues. V trimming: 4 bases; J trimming: 7 bases; junction bases outside the gene matches: 13. The CDR3 DNA follows: TGCAGCGTTGCTCCCCTGGTGGGGGAGGGAAATGAGCAGTTCTTC. This encodes CSVAPLVGEGNEQFF.